The rows below give T cell receptor beta chains drawn from one sample of a study of T cell repertoires in cytomegalovirus infection. The antigens these receptors bind are not known. TCRdb itself ran the reads through MiXCR, one entry per CDR3 protein. Found here are 550,000 to 700,000 distinct CDR3 sequences, 35% to 50% of them singletons; the top ten hold about 46%. The sequencing used cultured PBMCs, collected from culture after CMV antigen stimulation. These receptors originate from a human donor in good health (CMV status not recorded). Some clones in this sample may be carry-over from other donors' samples. The CDR3 runs from the conserved cysteine through the conserved F or W. The order of the fields is V gene, D gene, J gene, clone size, CDR3 DNA, CDR3 protein. D genes are given only for firm matches. The size field is filled for only some rows; it gives once, few, many or a size class.

>TRBV20-1|-|TRBJ2-3|-
TGCAGTGCTAGAGATGCGAGGGAGGGGGGAGATACGCAGTATTTT
CSARDAREGGDTQYF
>TRBV6-1|-|TRBJ2-1|few
TGTGCCAGCTTGCGGAATGAGTGGCAGTTCTTC
CASLRNEWQFF
>TRBV7-2|TRBD2|TRBJ2-7|-
TGTGCCAGCAGCCCAAGTTGGGCTAGCGGGTGGGGCTACGAGCAGTACTTC
CASSPSWASGWGYEQYF
>TRBV19|-|TRBJ1-2|few
TGTGCCAGTAGCCCGACAACCTCCTATGGCTACACCTTC
CASSPTTSYGYTF
>TRBV7-2|TRBD1|TRBJ2-1|-
TGTGCCAGCAGCTCGCTGTCCGGGACAGTACAAGGTGAGCAGTTCTTC
CASSSLSGTVQGEQFF
>TRBV4-1|-|TRBJ1-5|few
TGCGCCAGCAGCCAAGGCCCGGGGATGGGCAATCAGCCCCAGCATTTT
CASSQGPGMGNQPQHF
>TRBV4-1|TRBD2|TRBJ2-3|-
TGCGCCAGCAGCCAAGGAAAACTAGCGGGAGTCGGAGATACGCAGTATTTT
CASSQGKLAGVGDTQYF
>TRBV11-2|-|TRBJ1-4|-
TGTGCCAGCAGCTTAGTGGGAGATGGTGAAAAACTGTTTTTT
CASSLVGDGEKLFF
>TRBV7-2|TRBD1|TRBJ2-7|-
TGTGCCAGCAGTAGAGACGGGACAGGGGGCCAGGAGCAGTACTTC
CASSRDGTGGQEQYF
>TRBV7-8|TRBD2|TRBJ2-3|many
TGTGCCAGCAGCTTACTCCAGCGGGAGGGCATTTCAGATACGCAGTATTTT
CASSLLQREGISDTQYF
>TRBV20-1|TRBD2|TRBJ2-7|-
TGCAGTGCTCGGGGGGGAGGGAAAGACTCCTACGAGCAGTACTTC
CSARGGGKDSYEQYF
>TRBV20-1|-|TRBJ1-5|once
TGCAGTGCTAGAGTGGGGAATAGCAATCAGCCCCAGCATTTT
CSARVGNSNQPQHF
>TRBV6-1|-|TRBJ2-1|few
TGTGCCAGCAGTGAAAACGGACCCTACCCACCCTACAATGAGCAGTTCTTC
CASSENGPYPPYNEQFF
>TRBV7-9|-|TRBJ1-1|-
TGTGCCAGCAGCTTACCCCGGGCCACTGAAGCTTTCTTT
CASSLPRATEAFF
>TRBV11-2|-|TRBJ1-4|-
TGTGCCAGCAGCCCCCTTGGGAGGGGAACTAATGAAAAACTGTTTTTT
CASSPLGRGTNEKLFF
>TRBV7-2|-|TRBJ1-2|many
TGTGCCAGCAGCTTGGACAATAACTATGGCTACACCTTC
CASSLDNNYGYTF
>TRBV12-3/TRBV12-4|TRBD1|TRBJ2-2|-
TGTGCCAGCACCGGACAGGAGAACACCGGGGAGCTGTTTTTT
CASTGQENTGELFF
>TRBV7-8|-|TRBJ1-1|-
TGTGCCAGCAGGTCGGCGGCGGGAAACTTGAACACTGAAGCTTTCTTT
CASRSAAGNLNTEAFF
>TRBV19|-|TRBJ2-3|-
TGTGCCACCCGTCCTAGAGACACAGATACGCAGTATTTT
CATRPRDTDTQYF
>TRBV7-2|-|TRBJ2-7|many
TGTGCCAGCAGCTTAGGCTTCTCCGAGGCGCAGTACTTC
CASSLGFSEAQYF
>TRBV4-2|TRBD1|TRBJ1-3|few
TGTGCCAGCAGCCAGAATCCCGGGACAGGGGCGGGAAACACCATATATTTT
CASSQNPGTGAGNTIYF
>TRBV29-1|TRBD2|TRBJ2-1|-
TGCAGCGTTGGGGTCGGGGCTAGCGGTTACAATGAGCAGTTCTTC
CSVGVGASGYNEQFF
>TRBV12-3/TRBV12-4|-|TRBJ2-7|few
TGTGCCAGCAGGAGGGACCTCATACCCTACGAGCAGTACTTC
CASRRDLIPYEQYF
>TRBV12-3/TRBV12-4|-|TRBJ1-3|-
TGTGCCAGCTGGGGGGTTGGAAACACCATATATTTT
CASWGVGNTIYF
>TRBV27|-|TRBJ1-5|-
TGTGCCAGCAGTTTTTGGACGGAGCTTTATAGCAATCAGCCCCAGCATTTT
CASSFWTELYSNQPQHF
>TRBV7-2|-|TRBJ2-1|-
TGTGCCAGCAGCTTAGCGCTAAGTTGGTATCCCGAGGATGAGCAGTTCTTC
CASSLALSWYPEDEQFF
>TRBV7-2|TRBD2|TRBJ2-4|many
TGTGCCAGCAGCCCCCGACCCGGACTAGCATCCAAAAACATTCAGTACTTC
CASSPRPGLASKNIQYF
>TRBV2|-|TRBJ1-5|-
TGTGCCAGCAGTGAAGCCGGGCGGGTAGGGCCCCAGCATTTT
CASSEAGRVGPQHF
>TRBV20-1|TRBD2|TRBJ2-1|-
TGCAGTGCCAGACGGGGGGGCCTCTACAATGAGCAGTTCTTC
CSARRGGLYNEQFF
>TRBV12-3/TRBV12-4|-|TRBJ2-7|-
TGTGCCAGCAGTTTAGGGGACAATACCTACGAGCAGTACTTC
CASSLGDNTYEQYF
>TRBV3-1|-|TRBJ2-7|-
TGTGCCAGCAGCCGGCGGAGGGACAACTACGAGCAGTACTTC
CASSRRRDNYEQYF
>TRBV10-3|TRBD1|TRBJ1-6|-
TGTGCCAGTGGACAGGGGTATAATTCACCCCTCCACTTT
CASGQGYNSPLHF
>TRBV6-5|-|TRBJ2-2|-
TGTGCCAGCAGACAGGGTTATACCGGGGAGCTGTTTTTT
CASRQGYTGELFF
>TRBV12-3/TRBV12-4|-|TRBJ1-4|-
TGTGCCAGCAGCTACTCCCCATGGGAAAAACTGTTTTTT
CASSYSPWEKLFF
>TRBV7-9|-|TRBJ2-3|-
TGTGCCAGCAGGGACTCCGGAGATACGCAGTATTTT
CASRDSGDTQYF
>TRBV12-3/TRBV12-4|-|TRBJ1-2|-
TGTGCCAGCAGCCCCAGGAATACTAACTATGGCTACACCTTC
CASSPRNTNYGYTF
>TRBV20-1|TRBD2|TRBJ2-3|-
TGCAGTAGCCAGCGGGAGGGCCTCCGGACAGATACGCAGTATTTT
CSSQREGLRTDTQYF
>TRBV7-2|-|TRBJ2-7|few
TGTGCCAGCAGCTCACTCCCCGGAAGAGTCTTGGAGCAGTACTTC
CASSSLPGRVLEQYF
>TRBV5-1|-|TRBJ1-6|once
TGCGCCAGCAGCCGCGGGGACGGACCTTTTGATTCACCCCTCCACTTT
CASSRGDGPFDSPLHF
>TRBV6-2/TRBV6-3|TRBD2|TRBJ2-2|few
TGTGCCAGCAGTCCTGAGGGACTAGAAGGCCTCGGGGAGCTGTTTTTT
CASSPEGLEGLGELFF
>TRBV7-2|-|TRBJ2-3|many
TGTGCCAGCAGTTTTCTCCGGGGAGTCGATACGCAGTATTTT
CASSFLRGVDTQYF
>TRBV20-1|-|TRBJ2-5|-
TGCAGTGCTGGGACTTCCCGAAGCAAGAAGACCCAGTACTTC
CSAGTSRSKKTQYF
>TRBV10-3|TRBD2|TRBJ2-2|-
TGTGCCATCAGACGGACTAGTCGGACCGGGGAGCTGTTTTTT
CAIRRTSRTGELFF
>TRBV12-3/TRBV12-4|-|TRBJ1-3|-
TGTGCCAGCAGTTTGTTGTTCTACTCTGGAAACACCATATATTTT
CASSLLFYSGNTIYF
>TRBV14|TRBD1|TRBJ1-4|-
TGTGCCAGCAGCCAAACGGACAGGGTTAGTGAAAAACTGTTTTTT
CASSQTDRVSEKLFF
>TRBV7-2|TRBD2|TRBJ2-3|few
TGTGCCAGCAGCTTAGTAATTTTCGGCGGGGGGGCGCCAGATACGCAGTATTTT
CASSLVIFGGGAPDTQYF